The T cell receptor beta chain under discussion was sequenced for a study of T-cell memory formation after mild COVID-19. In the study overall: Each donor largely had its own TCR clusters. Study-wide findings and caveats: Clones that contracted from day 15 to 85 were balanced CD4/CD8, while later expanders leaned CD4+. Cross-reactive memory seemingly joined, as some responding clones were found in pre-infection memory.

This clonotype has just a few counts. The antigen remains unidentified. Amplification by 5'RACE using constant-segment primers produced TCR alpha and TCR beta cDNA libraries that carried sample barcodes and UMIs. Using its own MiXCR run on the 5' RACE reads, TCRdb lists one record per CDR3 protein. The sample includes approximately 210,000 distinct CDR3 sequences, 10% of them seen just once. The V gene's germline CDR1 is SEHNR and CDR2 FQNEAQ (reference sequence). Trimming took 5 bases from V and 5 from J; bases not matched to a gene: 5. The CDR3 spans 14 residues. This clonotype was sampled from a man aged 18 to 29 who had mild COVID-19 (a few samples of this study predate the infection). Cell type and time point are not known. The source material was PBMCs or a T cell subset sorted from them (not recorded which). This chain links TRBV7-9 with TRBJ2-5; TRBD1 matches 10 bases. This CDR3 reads CASSTRTGGETQYF. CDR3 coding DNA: TGTGCCAGCAGCACACGGACAGGGGGTGAGACCCAGTACTTC.